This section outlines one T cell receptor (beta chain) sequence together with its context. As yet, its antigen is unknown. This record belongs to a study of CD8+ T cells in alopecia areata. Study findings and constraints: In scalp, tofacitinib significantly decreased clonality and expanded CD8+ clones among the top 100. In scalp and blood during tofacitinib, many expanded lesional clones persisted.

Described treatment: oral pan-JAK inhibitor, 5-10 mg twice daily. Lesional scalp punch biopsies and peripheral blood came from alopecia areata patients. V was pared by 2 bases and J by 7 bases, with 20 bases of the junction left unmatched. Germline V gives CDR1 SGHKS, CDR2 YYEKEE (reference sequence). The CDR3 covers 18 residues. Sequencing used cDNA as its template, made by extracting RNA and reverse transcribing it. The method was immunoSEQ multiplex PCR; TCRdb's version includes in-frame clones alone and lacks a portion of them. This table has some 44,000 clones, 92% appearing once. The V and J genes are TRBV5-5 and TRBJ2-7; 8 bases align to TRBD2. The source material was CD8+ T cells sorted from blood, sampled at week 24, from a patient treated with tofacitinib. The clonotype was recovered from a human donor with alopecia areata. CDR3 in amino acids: CASSFRIGVSSGGPEQYF. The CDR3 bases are TGTGCCAGCAGCTTTCGGATTGGGGTCTCCAGCGGGGGACCTGAGCAGTACTTC.